The T cell receptor (beta chain) under discussion was sequenced for a study of blood T cell repertoires in COVID-19. Looking at the study overall: Sources were T cells, B-cell-depleted T cells, or PBMCs; the material itself was cDNA or gDNA.

The CDR3 spans 15 residues. Germline V gene sequence: CDR1 SGHRS, CDR2 YFSETQ. Unmatched junction bases numbered 3, after V lost 1 base and J lost 5 bases. Libraries were prepared by immunoSEQ multiplex PCR; TCRdb keeps only in-frame clonotypes and omits some of them. The table lists about 320,000 clones, around nine tenths of them singletons, with 2% to 3% in the top ten. The clonotype originates from a man aged 60 to 75 who had recovered from COVID-19. This rearrangement joins TRBV5-1 to TRBJ2-1; 10 nucleotides line up with TRBD2. The specimen sequenced was PBMCs or T cells enriched from blood (not recorded which). CDR3 loop: CASSLRSGGDNEQFF. The CDR3 DNA follows: TGCGCCAGCAGCTTGCGAAGCGGGGGGGACAATGAGCAGTTCTTC. Full variable domain (rest looked up from reference TRBV5-1 and TRBJ2-1): KAGVTQTPRYLIKTRGQQVTLSCSPISGHRSVSWYQQTPGQGLQFLFEYFSETQRNKGNFPGRFSGRQFSNSRSEMNVSTLELGDSALYLCASSLRSGGDNEQFFGPGTRLTVL.